This T cell receptor (beta chain) was captured by sequencing in a study of OX40 agonist ivuxolimab in advanced cancers. Study at large: The treatment was a fully human IgG2 OX40 agonist, ivuxolimab.

Profiling relied on immunoSEQ multiplex PCR, and the TCRdb table lists in-frame clones only, not all of them. The table records 65,000 to 90,000 clones, around nine tenths of them present only once. Overall study results and limits: At doses 0.1 to 3.0 mg/kg, CD4+ and CD8+ clones expanded.

Baseline, cycle 4 day 1, and cycle 7 day 1 were the blood sampling points. On this clone itself: Its antigen is unknown.

Sequenced material: CD4+ or CD8+ T cells sorted from blood, taken in a trial of the OX40 agonist ivuxolimab. This sequence was found in an adult with an advanced solid tumor such as melanoma, head and neck, liver or kidney cancer.

CDR3 nucleotides: TGTGCCAGCAGTTTCGAAGCGGGAGGGAAGAATGAGCAGTTCTTC. Translating it yields CASSFEAGGKNEQFF. This chain connects TRBV28 to TRBJ2-1; 10 bases are a match to TRBD2. V lost 3 bases to trimming and J lost 7 bases; unmatched junction nucleotides: 6. The CDR3 is 15 amino acids. Germline loops: CDR1 MDHEN, CDR2 SYDVKM.